Listed below are T cell receptor beta chains from one sample, sequenced in a study of cytomegalovirus exposure and HLA in healthy donors. Assay used: immunoSEQ multiplex PCR; TCRdb lists only in-frame clones, some missing. The top ten clones hold around 2.5% of a sample with approximately 170,000 clones, about 82% of them seen once. The sequenced material came from PBMCs. The receptors come from a man in his thirties or forties in good health and CMV-seropositive. CDR3s include the opening cysteine and the closing phenylalanine or tryptophan. The D gene is left open where the match is weak.

NA,TRBJ1-1,TRBV6-5,TGTGCCAGCAGCTTTGTCCGGGACACTGAAGCTTTCTTT,CASSFVRDTEAFF
NA,TRBJ2-7,TRBV7-2,TGTGCCAGCAGCTTTGGTGGACAGACGCAAACCCGAACAAACTACGAGCAGTACTTC,CASSFGGQTQTRTNYEQYF
NA,TRBJ1-1,TRBV2,TGTGCCAGCAGGAGGGGAGGGACTGAAGCTTTCTTT,CASRRGGTEAFF
TRBD2,TRBJ2-7,TRBV27,TGTGCCAGCAGTTTATTACGGGGGGTGTCGAAGCAGTACTTC,CASSLLRGVSKQYF
NA,TRBJ1-2,TRBV7-9,TGTGCCAGCAGCTTAAGGGGAAGAGCTAACTATGGCTACACCTTC,CASSLRGRANYGYTF
TRBD2,TRBJ2-1,TRBV5-4,TGTGCCAGCAGCCGTCCCGGGGGGGGCCCGGATGAGCAGTTCTTC,CASSRPGGGPDEQFF
TRBD1,TRBJ1-6,TRBV27,TGTGCCAGCAGTATAGGACAGGTCTATAATTCACCCCTCCACTTT,CASSIGQVYNSPLHF
TRBD1,TRBJ1-1,TRBV9,TGTGCCAGCAGCGTAGACCCGGGACAGATGAACACTGAAGCTTTCTTT,CASSVDPGQMNTEAFF
NA,TRBJ1-1,TRBV4-1,TGCGCCAGCAGCCCCCCATTGAACACTGAAGCTTTCTTT,CASSPPLNTEAFF
NA,TRBJ1-2,TRBV2,TGTGCCAGCAGTGAAGTTTCCGGGGACTATGGCTACACCTTC,CASSEVSGDYGYTF
TRBD1,TRBJ1-2,TRBV13,TGTGCCAGCAGCTCCGGACAGGGAATCCCTTACTATGGCTACACCTTC,CASSSGQGIPYYGYTF